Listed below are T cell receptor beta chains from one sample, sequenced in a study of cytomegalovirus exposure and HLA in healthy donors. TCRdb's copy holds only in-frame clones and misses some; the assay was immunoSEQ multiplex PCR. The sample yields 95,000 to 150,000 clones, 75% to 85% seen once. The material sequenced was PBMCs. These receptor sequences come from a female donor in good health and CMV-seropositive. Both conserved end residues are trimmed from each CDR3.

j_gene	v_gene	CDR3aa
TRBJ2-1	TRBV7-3	ASTPGGGGFNEQF
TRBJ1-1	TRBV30	AWSVVAGGNTEAF
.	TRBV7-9	ASAPSGGYEQY
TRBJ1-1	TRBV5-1	ASTPAAAGNTEAF
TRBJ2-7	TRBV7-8	ASSLLQTSGGYEQY
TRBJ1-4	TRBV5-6	ASSYREGSEKLF
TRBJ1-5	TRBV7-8	ASSLGSSRVYQPQH
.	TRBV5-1	ASSLAGNSYEQY
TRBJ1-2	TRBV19	ASSIRDSHNYGYT
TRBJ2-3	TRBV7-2	ASSSLRDTQY
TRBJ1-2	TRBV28	ASSLTGQPVGYT
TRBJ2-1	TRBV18	ASSPWTSGGADEQF
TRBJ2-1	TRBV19	ASSPDRYNEQF
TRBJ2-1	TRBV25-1	ASSAHRGSYNEQF
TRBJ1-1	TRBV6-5	ASSYLGSGTEAF
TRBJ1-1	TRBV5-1	ASSPTGQAATEAF
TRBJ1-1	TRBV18	ASSKTGMNTEAF
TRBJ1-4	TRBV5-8	ASSLGAGEKLF
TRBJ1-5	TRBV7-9	ASSILGQGLEQPQH
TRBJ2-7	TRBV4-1	ASSQDLGLAGGPRREQY
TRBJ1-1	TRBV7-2	ASSFSRRAEAF
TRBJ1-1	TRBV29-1	SVGWQGAENTEAF
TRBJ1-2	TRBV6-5	ASSYTADGDGGYT
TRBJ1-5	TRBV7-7	ASSLAQGDQPQH
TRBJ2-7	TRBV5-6	ASSFYRAGHEQY
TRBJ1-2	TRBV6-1	ASSEMGTVYGYT
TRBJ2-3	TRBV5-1	ASSLRAGSKDTQY
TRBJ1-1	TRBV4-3	ASSQVTGGRTEAF
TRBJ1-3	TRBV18	ASSPRMTEISGNTIY
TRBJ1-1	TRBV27	ASSSTGFEAF
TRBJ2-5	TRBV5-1	ASSPGTVLQETQY
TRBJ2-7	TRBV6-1	ATHINYEQY
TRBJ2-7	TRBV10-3	AISDPGQGAQFEQY
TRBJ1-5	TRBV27	ASSPYRGRERHQPQH
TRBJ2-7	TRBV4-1	ASSQVPGQGPYEQY
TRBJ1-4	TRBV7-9	ASSPPLDSVNEKLF
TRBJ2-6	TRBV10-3	AISELLDGTERISNVLT
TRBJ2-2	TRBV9	ASSPLGQNTGELF
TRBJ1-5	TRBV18	ASSPGTGEAQH
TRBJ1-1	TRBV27	ASSAGVLNTEAF
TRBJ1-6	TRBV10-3	AISPGQTHSPLH
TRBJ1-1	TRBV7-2	ASSHRTGVAF